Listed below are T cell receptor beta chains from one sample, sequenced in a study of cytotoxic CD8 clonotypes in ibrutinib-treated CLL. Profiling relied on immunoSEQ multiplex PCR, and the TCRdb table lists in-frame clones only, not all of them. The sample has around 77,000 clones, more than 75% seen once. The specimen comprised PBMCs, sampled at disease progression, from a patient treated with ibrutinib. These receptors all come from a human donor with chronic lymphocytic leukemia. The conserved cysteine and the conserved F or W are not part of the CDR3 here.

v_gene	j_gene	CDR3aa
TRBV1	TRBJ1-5	TSSQEVAGRHQPQH
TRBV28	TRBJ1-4	ASSGLGGAKLF
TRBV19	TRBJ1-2	ASSIPGWTYGYT
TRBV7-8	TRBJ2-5	ASSLGTAKETQY
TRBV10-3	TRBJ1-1	AITLDVNTEAF
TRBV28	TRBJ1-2	ASKNRDRALYGYT
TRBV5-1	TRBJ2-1	ASSASGVYNEQF
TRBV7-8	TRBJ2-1	ASYAGTANNEQF
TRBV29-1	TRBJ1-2	SDRGNELDYGYT
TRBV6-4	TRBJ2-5	ARGPSGRAQETQY
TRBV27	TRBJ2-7	ASSSLRGRSYEQY
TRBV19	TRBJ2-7	ASSQGVVAYEQY
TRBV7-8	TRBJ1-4	ASSLKPSQGGSEKLF
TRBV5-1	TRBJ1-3	ASSPAGAGGNTIY
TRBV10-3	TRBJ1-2	AISEAGRVGYT
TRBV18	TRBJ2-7	ASSPSGPPNEQY
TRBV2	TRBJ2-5	ATSFQETQY
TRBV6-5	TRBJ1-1	ASSLPGVTEAF
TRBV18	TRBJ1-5	ASSPRRDRGNNQPQH
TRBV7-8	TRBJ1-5	ASSLNPNQPQH
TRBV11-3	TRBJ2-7	ASSLDKDEQY
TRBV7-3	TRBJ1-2	ASSLGLGGYT
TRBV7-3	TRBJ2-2	ASSSGLAGGTGELF
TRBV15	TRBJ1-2	ATSRDPTFGGYT
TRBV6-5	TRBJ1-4	ASARDPPNEKLF
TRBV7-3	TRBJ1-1	ASSPTGHPNTEAF
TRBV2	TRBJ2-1	ASIKRGSYNEQF
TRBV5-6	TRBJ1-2	ASRREAESTPAWGGYT
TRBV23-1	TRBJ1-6	ASSPESSYNSPLH
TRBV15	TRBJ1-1	ATSRVSLASTEAF
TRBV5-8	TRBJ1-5	ASSWDREGPQH
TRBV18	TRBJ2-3	ASSPSEAPLGTDTQY
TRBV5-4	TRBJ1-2	ASSLGQGSYGYT
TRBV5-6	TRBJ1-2	ASSLGLGNYGYT